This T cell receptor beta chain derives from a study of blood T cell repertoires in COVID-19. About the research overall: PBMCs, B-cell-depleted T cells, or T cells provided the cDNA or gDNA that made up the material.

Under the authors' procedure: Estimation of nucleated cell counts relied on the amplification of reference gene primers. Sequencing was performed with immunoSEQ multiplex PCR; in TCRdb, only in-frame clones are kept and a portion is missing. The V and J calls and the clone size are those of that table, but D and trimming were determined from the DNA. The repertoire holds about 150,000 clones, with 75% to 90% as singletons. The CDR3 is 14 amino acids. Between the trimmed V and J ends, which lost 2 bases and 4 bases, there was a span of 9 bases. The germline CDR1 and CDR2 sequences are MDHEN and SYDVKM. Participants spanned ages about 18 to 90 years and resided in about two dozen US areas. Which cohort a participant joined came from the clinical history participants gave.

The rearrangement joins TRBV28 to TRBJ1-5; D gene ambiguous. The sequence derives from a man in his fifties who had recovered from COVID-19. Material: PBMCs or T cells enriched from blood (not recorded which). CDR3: CASSLIRGNQPQHF. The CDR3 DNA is TGTGCCAGCAGTTTAATCCGGGGTAATCAGCCCCAGCATTTT. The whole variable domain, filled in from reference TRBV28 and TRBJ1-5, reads DVKVTQSSRYLVKRTGEKVFLECVQDMDHENMFWYRQDPGLGLRLIYFSYDVKMKEKGDIPEGYSVSREKKERFSLILESASTNQTSMYLCASSLIRGNQPQHFGDGTRLSIL.